Following are 15 T cell receptor beta chains from one sample sequenced in a study of shared clonotypes between healthy human individuals. Generated by immunoSEQ multiplex PCR, the TCRdb table keeps only in-frame clones and is missing some. This repertoire shows 450,000 to 600,000 clones, 70% to 80% found once; its top ten account for around 12%. Sequences were obtained from PBMCs. These receptors all stem from a woman aged 40 to 50 in good health. Some clones in this sample may be carry-over from other donors' samples.

The V gene is TRBV2, the J gene TRBJ2-1, with 9 bases aligning to TRBD2. Trimming removed 8 bases from V and 9 bases from J; junction bases left unmatched: 8. CDR1 is SNHLY and CDR2 is FYNNEI in the germline V gene. This CDR3 contains 13 residues. The CDR3 is CASGLAGMGEQFF. CDR3 sequence (DNA): TGTGCCAGCGGGCTAGCGGGAATGGGTGAGCAGTTCTTC.

This chain joins TRBV5-5 and TRBJ2-1, with D hard to call. Trimming left V 2 bases short and J 8 bases short, with 11 bases between. CDR1 is SGHKS and CDR2 is YYEKEE in the germline V gene (reference sequence). This CDR3 region has 13 residues. CDR3 protein: CASSLSPADEQFF. Here the CDR3 DNA reads TGTGCCAGCAGCTTATCCCCGGCTGATGAGCAGTTCTTC. Using reference TRBV5-5 and TRBJ2-1 for the parts outside the CDR3, the full variable domain is DAGVTQSPTHLIKTRGQQVTLRCSPISGHKSVSWYQQVLGQGPQFIFQYYEKEERGRGNFPDRFSARQFPNYSSELNVNALLLGDSALYLCASSLSPADEQFFGPGTRLTVL.

On this clone: Other nucleotide sequences in the sample specify the same CDR3. The gene calls are TRBV28 and TRBJ2-7; D could derive from TRBD1 or TRBD2 (5 bases each). Germline loops: CDR1 MDHEN, CDR2 SYDVKM. The CDR3 length is 15 residues. Between the trimmed V and J ends, which lost 2 bases and 1 base, there was a span of 12 bases. CDR3 amino acids: CASSLAGTHSYEQYF. CDR3 DNA: TGTGCCAGCAGTTTAGCCGGGACCCATTCCTACGAGCAGTACTTC.

The chain employs TRBV29-1 and TRBJ2-1; 9 bases map to TRBD2. This CDR3 region has 14 residues. Germline V gene data show CDR1 as SQVTM and CDR2 as ANQGSEA. The J segment lost 1 base and the V segment lost 6 bases, leaving 4 bases of the junction unmatched. CDR3 coding DNA: TGCAGCGTCACTAGCGGGCCATCCTACAATGAGCAGTTCTTC. Amino acid sequence: CSVTSGPSYNEQFF.

This chain joins TRBV29-1 and TRBJ2-7, with no clear D. V lost 4 bases, J lost 6 bases, and 13 bases lay in between. The germline CDR1 and CDR2 sequences are SQVTM and ANQGSEA. This CDR3 has 12 residues. CDR3 protein: CSVGVDVGEQYF. The CDR3 nucleotides read TGCAGCGTTGGGGTGGATGTTGGCGAGCAGTACTTC.

The chain couples TRBV11-2 to TRBJ2-3; 8 positions agree with TRBD2. J lost 1 base, V lost 2 bases, and 5 bases had no gene match. Germline CDR1 reads SGHAT; CDR2 reads FQNNGV. CDR3 size: 16 residues. In DNA, the CDR3 is TGTGCCAGCAGCTTAACGGGAGGGCGGGGCACAGATACGCAGTATTTT. Translating it yields CASSLTGGRGTDTQYF.

The J gene is TRBJ2-7, the V gene TRBV5-4, with 9 nucleotides matching TRBD1. V was pared by 4 bases and J by 6 bases, with 8 bases of the junction left unmatched. Germline CDR1 SGHNT, CDR2 YYREEE (reference sequence). The CDR3 consists of 14 residues. CDR3 sequence (DNA): TGTGCCAGCAGCGCGGGACAGGGTGTGGGCGAGCAGTACTTC. Amino acid sequence: CASSAGQGVGEQYF.

The table lists this clone with a few counts. The chain has TRBV7-9 and TRBJ2-7, with D maybe TRBD2 (6 bases). V was clipped by 5 bases and J by 6 bases, with 23 bases between them. Germline loops: CDR1 SEHNR, CDR2 FQNEAQ (reference sequence). The CDR3 is 16 residues long. The CDR3 protein is CASSPMGGMGFGEQYF. The CDR3 DNA follows: TGTGCCAGCAGCCCCATGGGGGGTATGGGGTTTGGCGAGCAGTACTTC.

V and J are TRBV2 and TRBJ1-2, with D possibly being TRBD1 (6 bases). CDR1 and CDR2 (germline): SNHLY, FYNNEI. The CDR3 consists of 14 residues. Trimming removed 6 bases from V and 1 base from J, with 12 bases in between. CDR3 in DNA: TGTGCCAGCAGACGAATACAGGGTAACTATGGCTACACCTTC. Protein sequence: CASRRIQGNYGYTF.

The chain links TRBV10-3 to TRBJ2-7; 9 nucleotides match TRBD1. The CDR3 extends over 15 amino acids. The V and J ends lost 0 bases and 2 bases, in that order; junction bases with no gene match: 2. Germline V gene data show CDR1 as ENHRY and CDR2 as SYGVKD. This CDR3 is CAISESDRGPYEQYF. For the CDR3, the DNA is TGTGCCATCAGTGAGTCGGACAGGGGCCCCTACGAGCAGTACTTC.

The sample holds one count of this clone. This chain uses TRBV5-1 with TRBJ2-5; 7 bases align to TRBD2. Trimming at V came to 4 bases and at J to 4 bases, leaving 7 bases not matched to a gene. From germline, CDR1 is SGHRS and CDR2 YFSETQ. This CDR3 is built from 14 residues. The CDR3 DNA reads TGCGCCAGCAGCATGGCGGAGCGGGGAGAGACCCAGTACTTC. It specifies CASSMAERGETQYF.

Details on this clone: A read error may be the cause here, since a much bigger clone is one base away. The CDR3 region is CASSGTSGYEQYF. CDR3 bases: TGTGCCAGCAGTGGGACTAGCGGCTACGAGCAGTACTTC. V and J are TRBV2 and TRBJ2-7, with 10 bases fitting TRBD2. V trimming: 4 bases; J trimming: 3 bases; junction bases outside the gene matches: 0. Germline V gene lookup returns CDR1 SNHLY and CDR2 FYNNEI. The CDR3 has 13 amino acids.

The chain employs TRBV18 and TRBJ1-2, with 11 bases identical to TRBD1. The V gene end was trimmed by 0 bases and the J gene end by 8 bases; junction bases not matched to a gene: 14. This CDR3 spans 18 amino acids. The germline gives CDR1 KGHSH, CDR2 LQKENI. In DNA, the CDR3 is TGTGCCAGCTCACCACCTGGACAGGGGGCCATCCCGTTCACCGGCTACACCTTC. Translated, it gives CASSPPGQGAIPFTGYTF.

A word on this clone: Different DNA sequences within this sample yield the same CDR3. The V gene is TRBV5-6, the J gene TRBJ2-7, with D possibly TRBD1 on 6 matching bases. Trimming took off 0 bases at V and 6 bases at J, with 10 bases between the two ends. CDR3 length: 13 residues. Germline CDR1 reads SGHDT; CDR2 reads YYEEEE. The CDR3 sequence: CASSLGRGVEQYF. DNA of the CDR3: TGTGCCAGCAGCTTGGGCAGGGGAGTCGAGCAGTACTTC.

This clone occurred once. The rearrangement joins TRBV5-1 to TRBJ1-1; D is uncertain. Per germline, CDR1 SGHRS and CDR2 YFSETQ. There are 16 residues in the CDR3. V lost 3 bases, J lost 1 base, and 16 bases lay in between. The chain's CDR3 is CASSSALVRPNTEAFF. The DNA for the CDR3 is TGCGCCAGCAGCTCCGCTCTGGTACGACCGAACACTGAAGCTTTCTTT. The whole variable domain, filled in from reference TRBV5-1 and TRBJ1-1, reads KAGVTQTPRYLIKTRGQQVTLSCSPISGHRSVSWYQQTPGQGLQFLFEYFSETQRNKGNFPGRFSGRQFSNSRSEMNVSTLELGDSALYLCASSSALVRPNTEAFFGQGTRLTVV.